The rows below give T cell receptor beta chains drawn from one sample of a study of shared clonotypes between healthy human individuals. Using immunoSEQ multiplex PCR, the repertoire was profiled, and TCRdb retains in-frame clones only, with some absent. The data contain millions of clones, more than 80% of them singletons. Sequencing was performed on naive CD4+ T cells from PBMCs. The receptors shown here come from a man younger than 30 in good health. Some clones in this sample may be carry-over from other donors' samples. CDR3s include the opening cysteine and the closing phenylalanine or tryptophan. A D gene is named only where the DNA matches it firmly. Rows may omit the clone size; those that give it use once, few, many or a size class.

v_gene	d_gene	abundance	j_gene	CDR3nt	CDR3aa
TRBV7-3	.	once	TRBJ2-5	TGTGCCAGCAGCTTACAGCGACAAGAGACCCAGTACTTC	CASSLQRQETQYF
TRBV7-3	TRBD2	.	TRBJ2-7	TGTGCCAGCAGCTTAGGACCGGGAGGGTACGAGCAGTACTTC	CASSLGPGGYEQYF
TRBV2	.	.	TRBJ1-5	TGTGCCAGCAGTGAAGACAGGGCGGCGCAGCCCCAGCATTTT	CASSEDRAAQPQHF
TRBV5-4	.	.	TRBJ2-7	TGTGCCAGCAGCCCAAGCCAGGGCTACGAGCAGTACTTC	CASSPSQGYEQYF
TRBV5-6	.	.	TRBJ2-3	TGTGCCAGCAGCATAAGACCGACTAGCACAGATACGCAGTATTTT	CASSIRPTSTDTQYF
TRBV27	TRBD2	.	TRBJ2-2	TGTGCCAGCAGTTTGTTAGGCGGGAGGGACACCGGGGAGCTGTTTTTT	CASSLLGGRDTGELFF
TRBV5-1	.	once	TRBJ2-2	TGCGCCAGCAGCTTGGAGGGTCTGGGCACCGGGGAGCTGTTTTTT	CASSLEGLGTGELFF
TRBV6-1	TRBD1	few	TRBJ1-5	TGTGCCAGCGTGGGGGACAGTCGGGCCCAGCATTTT	CASVGDSRAQHF
TRBV18	.	.	TRBJ2-2	TGTGCCAGCTCATCAGGGATCGACACCGGGGAGCTGTTTTTT	CASSSGIDTGELFF
TRBV27	.	.	TRBJ2-1	TGTGCCAGCAGTTTAATTGTACGTGGGAGAGAGCAGTTCTTC	CASSLIVRGREQFF
TRBV7-2	.	.	TRBJ2-5	TGTGCCAGCAGCTGGGGGGGCACTACGCAAGAGACCCAGTACTTC	CASSWGGTTQETQYF
TRBV11-2	.	once	TRBJ1-3	TGTGCCAGCAGCTTAGTGGTATCTGGAAACACCATATATTTT	CASSLVVSGNTIYF
TRBV28	.	.	TRBJ1-5	TGTGCCAGCAGTCCCTCCCCGCCCGTTCCCCTCGATCAGCCCCAGCATTTT	CASSPSPPVPLDQPQHF
TRBV9	TRBD2	.	TRBJ2-5	TGTGCCAGCAGCGCTCGGGAGGGCGCAGTAGAGACCCAGTACTTC	CASSAREGAVETQYF
TRBV7-3	.	.	TRBJ2-3	TGTGCCAGCAGCAGGAGGACACGCACAGATACGCAGTATTTT	CASSRRTRTDTQYF
TRBV9	.	.	TRBJ2-1	TGTGCCAGCAGCCCAAGGACTCGGCCCAATGAGCAGTTCTTC	CASSPRTRPNEQFF
TRBV25-1	TRBD2	.	TRBJ2-2	TGTGCCAGCAGTGATCCGCTAGCGGGAGGACGCACCGGGGAGCTGTTTTTT	CASSDPLAGGRTGELFF
TRBV25-1	.	.	TRBJ2-3	TGTGCCAGCGCGAGGGAAGGGGTCACAGATACGCAGTATTTT	CASAREGVTDTQYF
TRBV7-3	.	.	TRBJ2-7	TGTGCCAGCAGCCGGGGCGGGAACTCCTACGAGCAGTACTTC	CASSRGGNSYEQYF
TRBV7-3	TRBD1	.	TRBJ2-1	TGTGCCAGCAGCTCTACAGGGGGCTTGTACAATGAGCAGTTCTTC	CASSSTGGLYNEQFF
TRBV19	.	.	TRBJ2-1	TGTGCCAGTACCGAGCGGGCGGGACGGCCCCTTGAGCAGTTCTTC	CASTERAGRPLEQFF
TRBV19	.	.	TRBJ2-5	TGTGCCAGTAGTATTCGTGGGGACCACCAAGAGACCCAGTACTTC	CASSIRGDHQETQYF
TRBV6-5	.	.	TRBJ1-1	TGTGCCAGCCAAAACCGCGGGCATGAAGCTTTCTTT	CASQNRGHEAFF
TRBV14	.	.	TRBJ2-7	TGTGCCAGCAGCCAGAGGGGCAGACACGAGCAGTACTTC	CASSQRGRHEQYF
TRBV19	.	.	TRBJ2-2	TGTGCCAGTAGTATAAAAAGACAGCTCAGGGAGGGGGAGCTGTTTTTT	CASSIKRQLREGELFF
TRBV5-1	TRBD1	.	TRBJ2-3	TGCGCCAGCAGCTGGCGGATGGGACAGGGAGAGGCAGATACGCAGTATTTT	CASSWRMGQGEADTQYF
TRBV5-6	TRBD1	.	TRBJ1-5	TGTGCCAGCAGCGTGAACAGGGGAGGGAGCAATCAGCCCCAGCATTTT	CASSVNRGGSNQPQHF
TRBV29-1	.	few	TRBJ1-5	TGCAGCGCTATGGACAGTAATAGCAATCAGCCCCAGCATTTT	CSAMDSNSNQPQHF
TRBV4-1	TRBD1	.	TRBJ2-5	TGCGCCAGCAGCCCCCCAGGGGGCCGAGAGACCCAGTACTTC	CASSPPGGRETQYF
TRBV27	.	.	TRBJ2-7	TGTGCCAGCAAACCCGTCGCGGACACCGCCTACGAGCAGTACTTC	CASKPVADTAYEQYF
TRBV20-1	.	.	TRBJ2-1	TGCAGTGCCTCCGGACCGAATGAGCAGTTCTTC	CSASGPNEQFF
TRBV15	.	.	TRBJ2-7	TGTGCCACCAGCCCAGGGGGGTCGGCGAGCTCCTACGAGCAGTACTTC	CATSPGGSASSYEQYF
TRBV28	.	.	TRBJ2-7	TGTGCCAGCAGTTTATACCCTAGTTGGACGTCCTACGAGCAGTACTTC	CASSLYPSWTSYEQYF
TRBV5-1	TRBD1	.	TRBJ1-1	TGCGCCAGCAGCGGGACAGGGCTGAACACTGAAGCTTTCTTT	CASSGTGLNTEAFF
TRBV9	TRBD1	once	TRBJ2-2	TGTGCCAGCAGCGCTCAGCAGGGGGCGACCGGGGAGCTGTTTTTT	CASSAQQGATGELFF
TRBV7-8	.	.	TRBJ1-1	TGTGCCAGCAGCTTCCACAGGATGAACACTGAAGCTTTCTTT	CASSFHRMNTEAFF
TRBV5-1	.	.	TRBJ2-1	TGCGCCAGCAGCCTGCCCGGGACGGGTCATGAGCAGTTCTTC	CASSLPGTGHEQFF
TRBV6-1	TRBD1	.	TRBJ2-7	TGTGCCAGCAGTGACCGGACAGGGGGTCCCTACGAGCAGTACTTC	CASSDRTGGPYEQYF
TRBV15	TRBD2	.	TRBJ2-2	TGTGCCACCAGCAGGGGACTAGCGGGAGGTATCAACACCGGGGAGCTGTTTTTT	CATSRGLAGGINTGELFF
TRBV6-1	.	.	TRBJ1-5	TGTGCCAGCAGTGAGCACAGTTATGGCAATCAGCCCCAGCATTTT	CASSEHSYGNQPQHF
TRBV5-6	TRBD1	.	TRBJ1-1	TGTGCCAGCAGCCCTATCGGACAGGGGAGAGCCTGGGGGGACACTGAAGCTTTCTTT	CASSPIGQGRAWGDTEAFF
TRBV15	.	.	TRBJ2-7	TGTGCCACCAGCAGAGAACAGGGAGGGTACGAGCAGTACTTC	CATSREQGGYEQYF
TRBV6-1	TRBD2	once	TRBJ2-3	TGTGCCAGCACCATGACTAGCGTTAGCACAGATACGCAGTATTTT	CASTMTSVSTDTQYF
TRBV5-1	.	.	TRBJ1-3	TGCGCCAGCAGCTCCGGCGGGTGGGATGGAAACACCATATATTTT	CASSSGGWDGNTIYF